This T cell receptor (beta chain) was captured by sequencing in a study of beta chain features in type 1 diabetes. Whole-study findings and limits: Patients and controls would share equally any PCR tilt toward shorter templates. Type 1 diabetes patients had TCRB CDR3s that were shorter (moderately but significantly so) in all four CD4+ subsets.

This clone was observed a handful of times. The antigen is undetermined. CDR1 is GTSNPN and CDR2 is SVGIG in the germline V gene (reference sequence). The V and J ends lost 1 base and 5 bases, in that order; junction bases with no gene match: 2. This CDR3 spans 14 amino acids. Isolated RNA was reverse transcribed in full, so expressed TCRB transcripts were sequenced. The table came from immunoSEQ multiplex PCR; TCRdb's copy has only in-frame clones and leaves some out. The sample yields around 250,000 clones, approximately 15% seen once. V usage is TRBV30 and J usage is TRBJ1-5; 10 bases fit TRBD1. The TCR originated in a man aged 30 to 39 with type 1 diabetes. The specimen sequenced was naive CD4+ T cells from blood. The CDR3 is CAWSEGTGDQPQHF. The CDR3 coding sequence is TGTGCCTGGAGTGAGGGGACAGGGGATCAGCCCCAGCATTTT.